The 25 T cell receptor beta chains below come from one sample, sequenced in a study of T cell responses to AZD1222 COVID-19 vaccine. This table comes from immunoSEQ multiplex PCR, and its TCRdb copy is limited to in-frame clones, with some not included. The sample lists more than 85,000 clones; roughly 87% were seen once. The sample in question was peripheral blood, obtained on day 0 of AZD1222 vaccination. The receptors shown here come from an adult in good health.

The rearrangement links TRBV7-2 to TRBJ1-4; a weak D match, TRBD1 (5 bases). The germline CDR1 and CDR2 sequences are SGHTA and FQGNSA. Trimming removed 5 bases from V and 11 bases from J, with 12 bases in between. There are 12 residues in the CDR3. The chain's CDR3 is CASSPRWDKLFF. CDR3 sequence (DNA): TGTGCCAGCAGCCCCCGTTGGGACAAACTGTTTTTT.

This sequence joins TRBV7-8 and TRBJ1-1; a possible D gene is TRBD1 (6 bases). The CDR3 is made up of 16 amino acids. Germline lookup yields CDR1 SGHVS and CDR2 FQNEAQ. Trimming took 5 bases from V and 1 from J, leaving 17 bases between them. CDR3 coding DNA: TGTGCCAGCAGCCTCGCCAGAAGGGGGGGGAACACTGAAGCTTTCTTT. This codes for CASSLARRGGNTEAFF.

This sequence joins TRBV29-1 and TRBJ1-2; 8 bases match TRBD1. The CDR3 length is 12 residues. J was trimmed by 9 bases and V by 0 bases; bases with no gene match: 3. From germline, CDR1 is SQVTM and CDR2 ANQGSEA. The CDR3 DNA sequence: TGCAGCGTTGAAGAACGACAGGGGCGCTACACCTTC. It codes for CSVEERQGRYTF.

The chain joins TRBV9 to TRBJ1-2, with D perhaps TRBD1 (5 bases). Germline CDR1 and CDR2: SGDLS and YYNGEE. This CDR3 is built from 13 residues. V lost 2 bases and J lost 0, with 5 bases in between. This chain's CDR3 is CASSVGANYGYTF. The CDR3 nucleotides are TGTGCCAGCAGCGTGGGGGCTAACTATGGCTACACCTTC.

J is TRBJ1-1 and V is TRBV4-2, with a weak D call TRBD1 (6 bases). Deletions cut 5 bases from V and 6 bases from J, with 19 bases between. The CDR3 covers 15 residues. The germline gives CDR1 LGHNA, CDR2 YNFKEQ. The CDR3 spells CASSAIGVRGPEAFF. The DNA for the CDR3 is TGTGCCAGCAGCGCAATAGGAGTCAGGGGCCCTGAAGCTTTCTTT.

This chain uses TRBV2 with TRBJ2-3; 7 nucleotides align to TRBD1. V was pared by 6 bases and J by 3 bases, with 6 bases of the junction left unmatched. The CDR3 length is 14 residues. CDR1 SNHLY and CDR2 FYNNEI come from the germline V gene. DNA for the CDR3: TGTGCCAGCAGGGGGACAGTTTCTACAGATACGCAGTATTTT. Translated: CASRGTVSTDTQYF.

This rearrangement joins TRBV28 to TRBJ2-7; D may be TRBD1 (5 bases). V was pared by 6 bases and J by 3 bases, with 12 bases between. This CDR3 region has 13 residues. CDR1 is MDHEN, CDR2 SYDVKM, per germline. The CDR3 DNA reads TGTGCCAGCAGCCCAGGGCTCGACTACGAGCAGTACTTC. Its translation: CASSPGLDYEQYF.

V is TRBV29-1 and J is TRBJ2-5; 9 bases agree with TRBD2. The germline CDR1 and CDR2 sequences are SQVTM and ANQGSEA. The length of the CDR3 is 15 residues. J was trimmed by 4 bases and V by 6 bases; bases with no gene match: 12. The CDR3 DNA sequence: TGCAGCGTCCGGAGGGGTAGCGGGAGCGGAGAGACCCAGTACTTC. Its protein product is CSVRRGSGSGETQYF. Together with reference TRBV29-1 and TRBJ2-5, the CDR3 gives the full variable domain: SAVISQKPSRDICQRGTSLTIQCQVDSQVTMMFWYRQQPGQSLTLIATANQGSEATYESGFVIDKFPISRPNLTFSTLTVSNMSPEDSSIYLCSVRRGSGSGETQYFGPGTRLLVL.

CDR3 in amino acids: CASSKGQGHQPQHF. CDR3 coding DNA: TGTGCCAGCAGCAAAGGACAGGGGCATCAGCCCCAGCATTTT. The rearrangement links TRBV21-1 to TRBJ1-5; the D call TRBD1 from the table was never checked on the DNA. TRBV21-1 counts as a pseudogene. This CDR3 has 14 amino acids.

In this sample, this clone turned up a few times. The J gene is TRBJ2-2, the V gene TRBV5-5; D is unclear. The CDR3 contains 16 residues. Germline CDR1 SGHKS, CDR2 YYEKEE (reference sequence). Between the trimmed V and J ends, which lost 0 bases and 0 bases, there was a span of 9 bases. The CDR3 is CASSLGPAPNTGELFF. The CDR3 DNA reads as TGTGCCAGCAGCTTGGGGCCGGCACCGAACACCGGGGAGCTGTTTTTT.

The J gene is TRBJ1-3, the V gene TRBV28; no clear D. Germline V gives CDR1 MDHEN, CDR2 SYDVKM. CDR3 length: 15 amino acids. The V and J ends lost 3 bases and 3 bases respectively, with 12 bases between them. The CDR3 DNA follows: TGTGCCAGCAGTTTTCGAACTACAGTTGGAAACACCATATATTTT. This translates into CASSFRTTVGNTIYF.

This rearrangement joins TRBV3-1 (or the pseudogene TRBV3-2) to TRBJ1-1, with 9 bases matching TRBD1. CDR1 is LGHDT, CDR2 YNNKEL, per germline (reference sequence). The V and J ends lost 1 base and 0 bases, in that order; junction bases with no gene match: 12. This CDR3 comprises 19 residues. CDR3 bases: TGTGCCAGCAGCCAAGGCCTCCGGGACAGGGCCCGGCTGAACACTGAAGCTTTCTTT. It codes for CASSQGLRDRARLNTEAFF.

CDR3 bases: TGTGCCATCAGTGAGTCCTCCTACTATAGCAATCAGCCCCAGCATTTT. Its protein is CAISESSYYSNQPQHF. This chain joins TRBV10-3 and TRBJ1-5; D remains unclear. V shed 0 bases and J shed 0 bases, with 9 bases lying between them. CDR3 size: 16 residues. Germline CDR1 is ENHRY and CDR2 is SYGVKD.

The gene calls are TRBV5-1 and TRBJ2-3, with 8 positions matching TRBD2. The ends lost 4 bases at V and 2 bases at J; junction bases unmatched: 6. CDR3 length: 15 residues. Germline assignment: CDR1 SGHRS and CDR2 YFSETQ. Here the CDR3 DNA reads TGCGCCAGCAGCCCACAGACTAGCGTCACAGATACGCAGTATTTT. Translating it yields CASSPQTSVTDTQYF.

In this sample, this clone turned up once. This chain links TRBV6-5 with TRBJ1-2; D possibly corresponds to TRBD1 (5 bases). The germline V gene encodes CDR1 MNHEY and CDR2 SVGAGI. V gave up 4 bases and J gave up 4 bases, with 13 bases separating them. This CDR3 is built from 14 residues. DNA for the CDR3: TGTGCCAGCAGTTCCCCCACAGGAGCCTATGGCTACACCTTC. Translated, it gives CASSSPTGAYGYTF.

This clone was detected only once. The chain uses TRBV6-4 and TRBJ1-6; no firm D call. The CDR3 is 14 residues long. Trimming stripped 1 base from V and 7 bases from J, with 8 bases between. Germline assignment: CDR1 MRHNA and CDR2 SNTAGT. The CDR3 DNA is TGTGCCAGCAGTGACTTACCGGCGAATTCACCCCTCCACTTT. Its translation: CASSDLPANSPLHF.

The V gene is TRBV5-4, the J gene TRBJ1-2, with 9 nucleotides matching TRBD1. The junction had 7 bases not matched to a gene; V was cut back by 4 bases and J by 0 bases. The CDR3 is 16 amino acids. In germline, CDR1 is SGHNT, CDR2 YYREEE (reference sequence). CDR3 coding DNA: TGTGCCAGCAGCAAACCGGGACAGGGTTCTAACTATGGCTACACCTTC. It encodes CASSKPGQGSNYGYTF.

V gene TRBV30 combines with J gene TRBJ1-3; the D is unclear. Per the germline V gene, CDR1 is GTSNPN and CDR2 is SVGIG (reference sequence). V was shortened by 0 bases and J by 8 bases, with 11 bases between the two germline ends. This CDR3 is built from 13 residues. CDR3 sequence: CAWSVRELDTIYF. CDR3 DNA: TGTGCCTGGAGTGTACGAGAGCTAGACACCATATATTTT.

This rearrangement joins TRBV7-2 to TRBJ1-6, with D unresolved. Germline-derived CDR1 and CDR2 are SGHTA and FQGNSA. This CDR3 region has 14 residues. The V end lost 8 bases, the J end lost 6 bases, and 14 bases lay between the germline ends. The CDR3 bases are TGTGCCAGCTCGCGGCAGGAGTTTAATTCACCCCTCCACTTT. Its translation: CASSRQEFNSPLHF.

The chain is built from TRBV7-2 and TRBJ2-6; D is undetermined. This CDR3 has 16 residues. The V end lost 5 bases, the J end lost 4 bases, and 15 bases lay between the germline ends. Germline values: CDR1 SGHTA, CDR2 FQGNSA. In nucleotides, the CDR3 is TGTGCCAGCAGCCTCGGAATGAGGCTCGGGGCCAACGTCCTGACTTTC. Its translation is CASSLGMRLGANVLTF.

This clone was detected only once. The chain couples TRBV11-2 to TRBJ2-4; the D gene is possibly TRBD2 (5 bases). Per the germline V gene, CDR1 is SGHAT and CDR2 is FQNNGV. The germline V and J ends were trimmed by 4 bases and 9 bases, with 13 bases remaining between them. This CDR3 has 13 amino acids. CDR3 region: CASSSEGIVIQYF. The CDR3 coding sequence is TGTGCCAGCAGCTCTGAGGGAATAGTCATTCAGTACTTC.

This clone was recorded only once. The rearrangement uses TRBV5-1 and TRBJ1-2; 9 bases are a match to TRBD1. The V segment lost 3 bases and the J segment 5 bases; nucleotides outside the gene matches: 5. From germline, CDR1 is SGHRS and CDR2 YFSETQ. There are 14 residues in the CDR3. The CDR3 sequence is CASSSGQGPYGYTF. For the CDR3, the DNA is TGCGCCAGCAGCTCCGGACAGGGGCCTTATGGCTACACCTTC. Looking up the rest from reference TRBV5-1 and TRBJ1-2 gives the full variable domain: KAGVTQTPRYLIKTRGQQVTLSCSPISGHRSVSWYQQTPGQGLQFLFEYFSETQRNKGNFPGRFSGRQFSNSRSEMNVSTLELGDSALYLCASSSGQGPYGYTFGSGTRLTVV.

This chain links TRBV5-6 with TRBJ2-2; the match to TRBD1 covers 8 bases. After removal of 0 bases from V and 3 bases from J, the junction contained 7 bases not matched to a gene. This CDR3 contains 17 residues. Per germline, CDR1 SGHDT and CDR2 YYEEEE. The CDR3 bases are TGTGCCAGCAGCTTGGACCCGGGACAGGCCCACACCGGGGAGCTGTTTTTT. Protein: CASSLDPGQAHTGELFF.

This chain connects TRBV10-1 to TRBJ2-2; 7 nucleotides agree with TRBD2. This CDR3 region has 15 residues. Germline values: CDR1 WNHNN, CDR2 SYGVQD (reference sequence). The ends lost 3 bases at V and 6 bases at J; junction bases unmatched: 7. The CDR3 DNA reads TGCGCCAGCAGTGAACGGGGCGGGGGACCCGGGGAGCTGTTTTTT. It is translated as CASSERGGGPGELFF.

V gene TRBV3-1 (or the pseudogene TRBV3-2) combines with J gene TRBJ2-1; either TRBD1 or TRBD2 may supply D (5 bases each). Trimming left V 4 bases short and J 6 bases short, with 13 bases between. CDR3 size: 14 residues. Germline loops: CDR1 LGHDT, CDR2 YNNKEL (reference sequence). The CDR3 reads CASSPLAGTNEQFF. The CDR3 coding sequence is TGTGCCAGCAGCCCGTTAGCCGGGACCAATGAGCAGTTCTTC.